This record concerns one T cell receptor (beta chain) sequence. As yet, its antigen is unknown. Use of 60 Vbeta and 13 Jbeta primers characterized the PCR. The assay was immunoSEQ multiplex PCR, and TCRdb's table has in-frame clones only and misses some. The table lists around 260,000 clones, about 80% of them singletons. This record belongs to a study of cytomegalovirus exposure and HLA in healthy donors. Whole-study findings and limits: Presence/absence analyses treated sequencing depth as roughly uniform across donors. Association with HLA alleles at 0.05 false discovery rate was found for around 15,000 TCR beta sequences in a later analysis. Being productive about 87% or about 30% of the time was typical of most TCR beta V segments in an earlier analysis.

Trimming left V 5 bases short and J 3 bases short, with 13 bases between. Germline values: CDR1 MNHEY, CDR2 SVGAGI. This CDR3 has 14 residues. This receptor was taken from a girl aged 2-15 years in good health and CMV-seronegative. The chain employs TRBV6-5 and TRBJ1-1, with D perhaps TRBD1 (6 bases). The sequencing sample was made of PBMCs. The CDR3 DNA sequence: TGTGCCAGCAGTCCCCAGGGGTCTTACACTGAAGCTTTCTTT. Its translation: CASSPQGSYTEAFF.